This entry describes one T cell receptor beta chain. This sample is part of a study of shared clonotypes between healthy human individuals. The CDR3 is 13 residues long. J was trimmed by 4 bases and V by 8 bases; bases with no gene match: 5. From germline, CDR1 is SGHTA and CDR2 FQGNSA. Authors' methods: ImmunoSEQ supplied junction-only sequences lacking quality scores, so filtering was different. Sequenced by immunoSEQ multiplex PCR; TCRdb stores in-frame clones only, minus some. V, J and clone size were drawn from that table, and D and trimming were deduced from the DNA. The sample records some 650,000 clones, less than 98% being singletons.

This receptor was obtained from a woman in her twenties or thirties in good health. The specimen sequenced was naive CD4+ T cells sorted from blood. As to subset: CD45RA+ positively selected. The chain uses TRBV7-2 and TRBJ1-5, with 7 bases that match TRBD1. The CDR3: CASGLTGNQPQHF. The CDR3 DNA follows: TGTGCCAGCGGCCTGACAGGGAATCAGCCCCAGCATTTT.